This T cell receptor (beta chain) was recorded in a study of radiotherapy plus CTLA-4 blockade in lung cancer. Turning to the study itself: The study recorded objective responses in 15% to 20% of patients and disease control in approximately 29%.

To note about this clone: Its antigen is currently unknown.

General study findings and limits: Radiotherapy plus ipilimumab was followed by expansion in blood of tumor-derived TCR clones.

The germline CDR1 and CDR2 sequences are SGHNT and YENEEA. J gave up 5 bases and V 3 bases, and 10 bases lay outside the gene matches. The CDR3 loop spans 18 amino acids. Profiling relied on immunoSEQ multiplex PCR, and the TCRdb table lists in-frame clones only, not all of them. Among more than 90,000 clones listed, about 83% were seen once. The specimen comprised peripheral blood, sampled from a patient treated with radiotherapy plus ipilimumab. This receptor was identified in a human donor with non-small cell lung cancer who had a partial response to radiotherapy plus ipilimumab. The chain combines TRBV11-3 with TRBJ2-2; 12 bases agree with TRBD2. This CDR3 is CASSFQKLAGGKTGELFF. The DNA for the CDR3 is TGTGCCAGCAGCTTCCAGAAACTAGCGGGAGGAAAAACCGGGGAGCTGTTTTTT.